The source of this TCR beta chain is a study of OX40 agonist ivuxolimab in advanced cancers. Study-wide results and caveats: CD4+ and CD8+ T cells in blood underwent clonal expansion by week 6 at 0.1 to 3.0 mg/kg. A proportion of nonresponders additionally exhibited low normalized T-cell clonal expansion. Among the lowest peripheral clonal expansion occurred in 0.1-3.0 mg/kg partial responders.

Profiling relied on immunoSEQ multiplex PCR, and the TCRdb table lists in-frame clones only, not all of them. The sample lists roughly 66,000 clones, around 83% occurring once. The junction had 2 bases not matched to a gene; V was cut back by 0 bases and J by 1 base. Germline CDR1 and CDR2: SGHRS and YFSETQ. CDR3 size: 15 residues. Patients had blood sampled at baseline and again on cycle 4 day 1 and cycle 7 day 1. A note on this clone: What it binds is not known.

This sequence joins TRBV5-1 and TRBJ1-1; 8 nucleotides match TRBD1. The sequencing used CD4+ or CD8+ T cells sorted from blood, collected in a trial of the OX40 agonist ivuxolimab. This TCR was sampled from an adult with an advanced solid tumor such as melanoma, head and neck, liver or kidney cancer. In DNA form, the CDR3 reads TGCGCCAGCAGCTTGGACAGGGGGACGAACACTGAAGCTTTCTTT. Encoded protein: CASSLDRGTNTEAFF. The full variable domain, with the rest looked up from reference TRBV5-1 and TRBJ1-1, is KAGVTQTPRYLIKTRGQQVTLSCSPISGHRSVSWYQQTPGQGLQFLFEYFSETQRNKGNFPGRFSGRQFSNSRSEMNVSTLELGDSALYLCASSLDRGTNTEAFFGQGTRLTVV.